The rows below give T cell receptor beta chains drawn from one sample of a study of identical twins. TCRdb ran MiXCR on the 5' RACE reads and lists one entry per CDR3 protein. Of about 720,000 distinct CDR3 sequences detected, around a sixth appear once; the ten largest clones hold around 14%. This same sample was also taken into another study, of T cells expressing NK-cell markers.

Sample: PBMCs. These receptors all stem from a woman between 18 and 29 years old in good health. The CDR3 runs from the conserved cysteine through the conserved F or W. D genes are given only for firm matches. Not every row has a clone size; where given, it reads once, few, many or a size class.

v_gene	abundance	d_gene	j_gene	CDR3aa	CDR3nt
TRBV12-3/TRBV12-4	few	-	TRBJ2-3	CASTLSTDTQYF	TGTGCCAGCACCTTAAGCACAGATACGCAGTATTTT
TRBV9	-	-	TRBJ2-3	CASSSTRGGQRADTQYF	TGTGCCAGCAGCTCCACCCGTGGGGGGCAGCGAGCAGATACGCAGTATTTT
TRBV5-1	-	-	TRBJ2-1	CASSLERGAQFF	TGCGCCAGCAGCTTGGAAAGGGGTGCTCAGTTCTTC
TRBV20-1	-	-	TRBJ2-3	CSARTPVAPDTQYF	TGCAGTGCTAGGACGCCGGTAGCCCCAGATACGCAGTATTTT
TRBV4-2	many	-	TRBJ2-3	CASSQARGQPDTQYF	TGTGCCAGCAGCCAAGCCCGAGGACAGCCAGATACGCAGTATTTT
TRBV5-8	many	-	TRBJ2-5	CASSLMSGQETQYF	TGTGCCAGCAGCCTAATGTCAGGGCAAGAGACCCAGTACTTC
TRBV20-1	many	-	TRBJ2-3	CSARVLVGQYF	TGCAGTGCTAGGGTCCTGGTGGGGCAGTATTTT
TRBV20-1	-	-	TRBJ2-7	CSARGGSRSYEQYF	TGCAGTGCTAGAGGAGGGAGTCGGTCCTACGAGCAGTACTTC
TRBV12-3/TRBV12-4	-	-	TRBJ2-3	CASSLRLDADTQYF	TGTGCCAGCAGTCTCCGACTAGATGCAGATACGCAGTATTTT
TRBV2	few	TRBD1	TRBJ1-5	CASRYRGDGQPQHF	TGTGCCAGCAGATACAGGGGGGACGGGCAGCCCCAGCATTTT
TRBV5-6	many	-	TRBJ2-1	CASSRFMVNNEQFF	TGTGCCAGCAGCAGATTCATGGTAAACAATGAGCAGTTCTTC
TRBV7-2	-	-	TRBJ2-5	CASSPGAGMGKTQYF	TGTGCCAGCAGTCCCGGAGCAGGGATGGGGAAGACCCAGTACTTC
TRBV28	-	-	TRBJ2-7	CASSYNLRTYEQYF	TGTGCCAGCAGCTACAACCTTCGGACCTACGAGCAGTACTTC
TRBV5-1	few	TRBD1	TRBJ1-1	CASSSVQGAQDTEAFF	TGCGCCAGCAGCTCGGTGCAGGGGGCGCAAGACACTGAAGCTTTCTTT
TRBV5-1	many	TRBD1	TRBJ1-2	CASSWGQGGYTF	TGCGCCAGCAGCTGGGGACAGGGTGGCTACACCTTC
TRBV6-5	-	-	TRBJ1-2	CASSYSRGPGYTF	TGTGCCAGCAGTTACTCGAGGGGTCCGGGCTACACCTTC
TRBV5-1	few	-	TRBJ2-3	CASSLRAGRTDTQYF	TGCGCCAGCAGCTTACGCGCCGGGCGCACAGATACGCAGTATTTT
TRBV6-2/TRBV6-3	-	-	TRBJ1-1	CASSYSIGDSLNTEAFF	TGTGCCAGCAGTTACTCGATTGGCGACAGCCTGAACACTGAAGCTTTCTTT
TRBV20-1	few	TRBD1	TRBJ2-1	CSIGRLRTGQYNEQFF	TGCAGCATAGGCCGACTACGGACAGGGCAGTACAATGAGCAGTTCTTC
TRBV25-1	few	-	TRBJ1-2	CATQGPYGYTF	TGTGCCACACAGGGTCCCTATGGCTACACCTTC
TRBV20-1	-	-	TRBJ2-1	CSARRTYGSHTEQFF	TGCAGTGCTAGACGAACTTATGGTAGCCATACTGAGCAGTTCTTC
TRBV29-1	few	-	TRBJ2-3	CSVLGFQELGIDTQYF	TGCAGCGTACTGGGGTTCCAGGAGCTGGGCATTGATACGCAGTATTTT
TRBV12-5	-	TRBD2	TRBJ2-3	CASGRGLAGPTDTQYF	TGTGCTAGTGGCCGAGGACTAGCGGGACCCACAGATACGCAGTATTTT
TRBV4-3	few	TRBD2	TRBJ2-2	CASSQRLAGLTGELFF	TGCGCCAGCAGCCAAAGACTAGCGGGGCTAACCGGGGAGCTGTTTTTT
TRBV10-3	few	TRBD1	TRBJ2-3	CAISGAQTGGLDTQYF	TGTGCCATCAGTGGAGCCCAGACAGGGGGTTTAGATACGCAGTATTTT
TRBV13	-	TRBD1	TRBJ2-1	CASSRGQALSYNEQFF	TGTGCCAGCAGCAGAGGACAGGCCCTCTCCTACAATGAGCAGTTCTTC
TRBV5-1	few	-	TRBJ2-1	CASSLPGPLAEQFF	TGCGCCAGCAGCTTGCCCGGGCCCTTGGCTGAGCAGTTCTTC
TRBV5-1	-	-	TRBJ2-7	CASRQGGGTYEQYF	TGCGCCAGCAGACAGGGAGGAGGCACCTACGAGCAGTACTTC
TRBV15	-	TRBD1	TRBJ2-7	CATSRTTGTDYEQYF	TGTGCCACCAGCAGAACTACCGGGACAGACTACGAGCAGTACTTC
TRBV7-8	-	-	TRBJ2-7	CASSDIYELKYF	TGTGCCAGCAGCGATATATACGAGCTGAAGTACTTC
TRBV12-3/TRBV12-4	-	-	TRBJ2-7	CASSFGGFYEQYF	TGTGCCAGCAGTTTCGGGGGATTTTACGAGCAGTACTTC
TRBV29-1	few	TRBD1	TRBJ1-5	CSVRDRVGQPQHF	TGCAGCGTGAGGGACAGGGTAGGTCAGCCCCAGCATTTT
TRBV7-8	few	-	TRBJ2-5	CASSVRRAETQYF	TGTGCCAGCAGCGTACGCCGCGCGGAGACCCAGTACTTC
TRBV27	few	-	TRBJ1-6	CASSTRTDKNSPLHF	TGTGCCAGCAGTACGCGGACGGATAAAAATTCACCCCTCCACTTT
TRBV5-1	-	-	TRBJ2-1	CASSLDGPPWFF	TGCGCCAGCAGCTTGGATGGACCCCCTTGGTTCTTC
TRBV9	-	TRBD1	TRBJ2-1	CASSEGDRGDEQFF	TGTGCCAGCAGCGAGGGGGACAGGGGGGATGAGCAGTTCTTC
TRBV29-1	few	TRBD2	TRBJ2-1	CSVGLAGEKFF	TGCAGCGTTGGACTAGCGGGAGAAAAGTTCTTC
TRBV29-1	-	TRBD1	TRBJ2-3	CSARQGAADTQYF	TGCAGCGCTAGACAGGGGGCAGCAGATACGCAGTATTTT
TRBV28	few	-	TRBJ2-1	CASTLASSPVREQFF	TGTGCCAGCACCCTCGCCTCGTCACCAGTGCGGGAGCAGTTCTTC
TRBV9	once	-	TRBJ2-2	CASSGSVGHGELFF	TGTGCCAGCAGCGGATCAGTCGGACACGGGGAGCTGTTTTTT
TRBV10-3	-	TRBD1	TRBJ2-1	CAINSRTGQGDNEQFF	TGTGCCATCAATTCTAGGACAGGGCAGGGTGACAATGAGCAGTTCTTC
TRBV6-5	few	-	TRBJ2-7	CASSYPGGEQYF	TGTGCCAGCAGTTACCCCGGGGGTGAGCAGTACTTC